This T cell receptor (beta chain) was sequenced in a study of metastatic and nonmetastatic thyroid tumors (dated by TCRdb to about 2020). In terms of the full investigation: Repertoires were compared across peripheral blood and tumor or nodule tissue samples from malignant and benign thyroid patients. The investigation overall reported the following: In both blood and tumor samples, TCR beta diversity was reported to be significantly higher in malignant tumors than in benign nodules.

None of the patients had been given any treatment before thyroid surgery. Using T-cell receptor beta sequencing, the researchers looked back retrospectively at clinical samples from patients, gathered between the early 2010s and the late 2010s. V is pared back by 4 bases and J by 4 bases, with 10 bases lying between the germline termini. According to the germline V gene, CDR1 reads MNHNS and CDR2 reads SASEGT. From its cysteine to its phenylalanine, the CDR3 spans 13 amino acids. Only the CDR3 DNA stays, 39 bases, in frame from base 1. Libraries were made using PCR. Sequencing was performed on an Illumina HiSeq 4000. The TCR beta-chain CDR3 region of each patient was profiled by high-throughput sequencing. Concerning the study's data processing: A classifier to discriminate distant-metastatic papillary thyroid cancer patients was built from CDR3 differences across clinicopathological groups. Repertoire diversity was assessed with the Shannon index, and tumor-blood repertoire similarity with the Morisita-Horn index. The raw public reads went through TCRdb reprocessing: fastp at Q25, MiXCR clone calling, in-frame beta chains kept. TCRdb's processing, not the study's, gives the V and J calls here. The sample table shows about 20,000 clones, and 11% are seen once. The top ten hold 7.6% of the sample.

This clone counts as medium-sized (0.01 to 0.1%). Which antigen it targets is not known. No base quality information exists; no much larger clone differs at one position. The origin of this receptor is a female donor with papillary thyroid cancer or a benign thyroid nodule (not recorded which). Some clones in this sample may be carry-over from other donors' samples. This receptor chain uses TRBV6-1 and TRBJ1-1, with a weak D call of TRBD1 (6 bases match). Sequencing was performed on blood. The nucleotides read TGTGCCAGCAGTGGACAGGTGGGCACTGAAGCTTTCTTT. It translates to CASSGQVGTEAFF.